This TCR beta chain was recorded in a study of blood T cell repertoires in COVID-19. Study-level information: Sources were T cells, B-cell-depleted T cells, or PBMCs; the material itself was cDNA or gDNA.

Original data processing: Reference gene primer amplification gave nucleated cell count estimates. Measured with immunoSEQ multiplex PCR; TCRdb has only the in-frame clones, and not every one. The D gene and trimming were derived from the DNA, and the V and J assignments and clone size from that table. The table has some 170,000 clones, around 76% seen once. Per germline, CDR1 SGHDN and CDR2 FVKESK. V was shortened by 4 bases and J by 0 bases, with 13 bases between the two germline ends. CDR3 length: 15 amino acids. The sequence was collected from a woman aged 70-85 years with acute or convalescent COVID-19. The sample was peripheral blood. V gene TRBV14 combines with J gene TRBJ2-7, with a possible D match to TRBD2 (6 bases). CDR3 residues: CASSPGDGSSYEQYF. Here the CDR3 DNA reads TGTGCCAGCAGCCCCGGGGACGGGAGCTCCTACGAGCAGTACTTC.